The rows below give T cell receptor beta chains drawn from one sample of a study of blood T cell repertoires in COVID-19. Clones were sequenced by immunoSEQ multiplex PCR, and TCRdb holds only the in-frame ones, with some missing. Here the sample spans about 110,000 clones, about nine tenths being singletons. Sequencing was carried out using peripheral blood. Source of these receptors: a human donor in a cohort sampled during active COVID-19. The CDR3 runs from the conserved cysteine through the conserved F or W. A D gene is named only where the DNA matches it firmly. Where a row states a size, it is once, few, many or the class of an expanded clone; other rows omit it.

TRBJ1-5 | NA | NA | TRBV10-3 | TGTGCCATCAGTGAGCGTGGGGCTGGCCAGCCCCAGCATTTT | CAISERGAGQPQHF
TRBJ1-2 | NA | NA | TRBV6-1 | TGTGCCAGCAGTGAACAGGGCTATGGCTACACCTTC | CASSEQGYGYTF
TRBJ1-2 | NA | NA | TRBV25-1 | TGTGCCAGCAGTGGAGGGGGTAACTATGGCTACACCTTC | CASSGGGNYGYTF
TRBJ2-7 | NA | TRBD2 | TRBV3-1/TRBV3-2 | TGTGCCAGCAGCCAAAGTAGCAGCGGGAGCTACGAGCAGTACTTC | CASSQSSSGSYEQYF
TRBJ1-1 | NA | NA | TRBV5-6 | TGTGCCAGCAGCTTGGCCGGACAGCTGTATACTGAAGCTTTCTTT | CASSLAGQLYTEAFF
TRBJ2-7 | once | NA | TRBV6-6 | TGTGCCAGCAGTTACTCTAACAGGGAGCAAACCTACGAGCAGTACTTC | CASSYSNREQTYEQYF
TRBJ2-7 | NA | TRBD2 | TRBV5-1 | TGCGCCAGCAGCTTTACCTCCCCGGGGACTAGCGGCGAGCAGTACTTC | CASSFTSPGTSGEQYF
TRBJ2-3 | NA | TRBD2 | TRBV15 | TGTGCCACCAGCACACTAGCGGGGGGAATAGATACGCAGTATTTT | CATSTLAGGIDTQYF
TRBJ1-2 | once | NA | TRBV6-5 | TGTGCCACCAGGGTCCCGGGTAACTATGGCTACACCTTC | CATRVPGNYGYTF
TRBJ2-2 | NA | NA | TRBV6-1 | TGTGCCAGCAGTGAAGCGGTGAGGACCGGGGAGCTGTTTTTT | CASSEAVRTGELFF
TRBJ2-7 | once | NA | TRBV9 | TGTGCCAGCAGCAAGAGGGACACCTCCTACGAGCAGTACTTC | CASSKRDTSYEQYF
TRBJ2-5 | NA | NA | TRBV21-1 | TGTGCCAGCATCAGACCCCCCGGGACTAGCGGTAAAGAGACCCAGTACTTC | CASIRPPGTSGKETQYF
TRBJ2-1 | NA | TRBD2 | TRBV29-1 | TGCAGCGTTCCCGGGGGAGTAGCGGGGGGGCCCAATGAGCAGTTCTTC | CSVPGGVAGGPNEQFF
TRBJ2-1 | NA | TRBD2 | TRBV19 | TGTGCCAGTAGTATAGGGACTAGCCAGTTCTTC | CASSIGTSQFF
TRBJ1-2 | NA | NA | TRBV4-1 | TGCGCCAGCAGCCAAGGCCCAGGGTGGCTGGAAGGCTACACCTTC | CASSQGPGWLEGYTF
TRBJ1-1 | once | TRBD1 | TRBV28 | TGTGCCAGCAGTCCAACAGGGGTGAACACTGAAGCTTTCTTT | CASSPTGVNTEAFF
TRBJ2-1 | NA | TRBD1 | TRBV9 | TGTGCCAGCTCCGGGGACAGTGAGCAGTTCTTC | CASSGDSEQFF
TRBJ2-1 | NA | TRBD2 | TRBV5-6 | TGTGCCAGCAGCTTGGAGGTGTTAGCGGGACTACAATACAATGAGCAGTTCTTC | CASSLEVLAGLQYNEQFF
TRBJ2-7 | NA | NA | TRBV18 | TGTGCCAGCTCCCAAGGACAGAGCCGCGAGCAGTACTTC | CASSQGQSREQYF
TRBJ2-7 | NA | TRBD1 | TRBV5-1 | TGCGCCAGCAGCTTGGGGGGACAGGGTGACGAGCAGTACTTC | CASSLGGQGDEQYF
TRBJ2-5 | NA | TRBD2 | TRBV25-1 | TGTGCCAGCAGTCGGGAGGGAGGGACCCAGTACTTC | CASSREGGTQYF
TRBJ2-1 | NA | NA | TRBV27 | TGTGCCAGCAGCGTTAGCGGCTCCTACAATGAGCAGTTCTTC | CASSVSGSYNEQFF
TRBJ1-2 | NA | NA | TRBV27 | TGTGCCAGCAGTTTAGGGGGCGAGGATGGCTACACCTTC | CASSLGGEDGYTF
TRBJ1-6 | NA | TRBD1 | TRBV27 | TGTGCCAGCAGGTACGGGACAGGGAATTCACCCCTCCACTTT | CASRYGTGNSPLHF
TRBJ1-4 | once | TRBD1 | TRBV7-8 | TGTGCCAGCAGCCCGGTGACAGGGGATGGCGAAAAACTGTTTTTT | CASSPVTGDGEKLFF
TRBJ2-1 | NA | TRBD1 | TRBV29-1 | TGCAGCGGGGCTGGGACAGCCGGATCCTACAATGAGCAGTTCTTC | CSGAGTAGSYNEQFF
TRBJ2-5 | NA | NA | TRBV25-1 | TGTGCCAGCAGTGACCCCGCGAGGGAATCAGGAGAGACCCAGTACTTC | CASSDPARESGETQYF
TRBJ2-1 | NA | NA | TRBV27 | TGTGCCAGCAGTCACCCGACAGGCAATGAGCAGTTCTTC | CASSHPTGNEQFF